This T cell receptor (beta chain) appears in the sequencing data of a study of T cell responses to AZD1222 COVID-19 vaccine. Across the whole study: Second doses at about 4 or about 12 weeks were pooled. Study results and limitations: Among those given AZD1222, only six were seropositive at baseline.

Comments on this clone: Its specificity is not known.

The repertoire was sequenced with immunoSEQ multiplex PCR; TCRdb's copy has only in-frame clones and lacks some. The sample yields over 95,000 clones, 70% to 90% seen once. The length of the CDR3 is 14 residues. V gave up 2 bases and J gave up 8 bases; unmatched junction bases: 7. The germline V gene has CDR1 ENHRY and CDR2 SYGVKD. J is TRBJ1-2 and V is TRBV10-3; 8 bases agree with TRBD1. The sequence derives from an adult in good health. The sequenced sample was peripheral blood, obtained on day 0 of AZD1222 vaccination. The CDR3 sequence: CAISESGQGSGYTF. DNA of the CDR3: TGTGCCATCAGTGAGAGTGGACAGGGTTCCGGCTACACCTTC.